One sample yielded the 28 T cell receptor beta chains listed below, sequenced in a study of T cell responses to AZD1222 COVID-19 vaccine. Clones were sequenced by immunoSEQ multiplex PCR, and TCRdb holds only the in-frame ones, with some missing. This sample has 110,000 to 150,000 clones; about 90% occur once, and the top ten carry 3.5% to 4.5%. Sequenced here: peripheral blood, sampled on day 0 of AZD1222 vaccination. The receptors stem from an adult in good health.

V usage is TRBV5-1 and J usage is TRBJ1-2; D unclear. The germline V and J ends were trimmed by 3 bases and 0 bases, with 9 bases remaining between them. Germline V lookup: CDR1 SGHRS, CDR2 YFSETQ. The CDR3 is made up of 14 amino acids. The CDR3 coding sequence is TGCGCCAGCAGCTCCCGGTTAGCTAACTATGGCTACACCTTC. It specifies CASSSRLANYGYTF. Full variable domain (missing parts from reference TRBV5-1 and TRBJ1-2): KAGVTQTPRYLIKTRGQQVTLSCSPISGHRSVSWYQQTPGQGLQFLFEYFSETQRNKGNFPGRFSGRQFSNSRSEMNVSTLELGDSALYLCASSSRLANYGYTFGSGTRLTVV.

The chain links TRBV7-2 to TRBJ2-1, with TRBD2 matching 9 bases. V was pared by 5 bases and J by 10 bases, with 12 bases of the junction left unmatched. The CDR3 length is 15 residues. Germline assignment: CDR1 SGHTA and CDR2 FQGNSA. In DNA, the CDR3 is TGTGCCAGCAGCCCGCCAGGGACTAGCCGGTGGGAGCAGTTCTTC. Translating it yields CASSPPGTSRWEQFF.

The J gene is TRBJ1-1, the V gene TRBV7-2; D call uncertain. Germline V gene lookup returns CDR1 SGHTA and CDR2 FQGNSA. The CDR3 contains 13 residues. The ends were cut back, 5 bases at V and 1 base at J, with 8 bases in the middle. Here the CDR3 reads CASSPYRNTEAFF. In DNA, the CDR3 is TGTGCCAGCAGCCCCTACAGGAACACTGAAGCTTTCTTT.

This chain links TRBV28 with TRBJ2-1; the match to TRBD2 covers 9 bases. Germline CDR1 reads MDHEN; CDR2 reads SYDVKM. J was trimmed by 4 bases and V by 1 base; bases with no gene match: 5. This CDR3 region has 16 residues. CDR3 nucleotide sequence: TGTGCCAGCAGTTTATCCCCTAGCGGGGAGTACAATGAGCAGTTCTTC. This gives the protein CASSLSPSGEYNEQFF. Filled out from reference TRBV28 and TRBJ2-1, the complete variable domain reads DVKVTQSSRYLVKRTGEKVFLECVQDMDHENMFWYRQDPGLGLRLIYFSYDVKMKEKGDIPEGYSVSREKKERFSLILESASTNQTSMYLCASSLSPSGEYNEQFFGPGTRLTVL.

The chain employs TRBV5-1 and TRBJ1-1; D is ambiguous. The CDR3 contains 13 residues. Trimming left V 0 bases short and J 3 bases short, with 6 bases between. Germline V gene sequence: CDR1 SGHRS, CDR2 YFSETQ. The CDR3 DNA is TGCGCCAGCAGCTTGGCCTGGGACACTGAAGCTTTCTTT. It encodes CASSLAWDTEAFF.

The gene calls are TRBV3-1 (or the pseudogene TRBV3-2) and TRBJ1-2, with 9 bases lining up with TRBD1. Germline-derived CDR1 and CDR2 are LGHDT and YNNKEL (reference sequence). This CDR3 region has 14 residues. Germline trimming cut 2 bases from V and 6 bases from J; bases unmatched to any gene: 4. CDR3 nucleotide sequence: TGTGCCAGCAGCCAATCAGACAGGGGGGATGGCTACACCTTC. It yields the protein CASSQSDRGDGYTF.

V gene TRBV27 combines with J gene TRBJ1-5; D uncertain. The V gene lost 5 bases and the J gene lost 3 bases, with 11 bases spanning the gap. The CDR3 is made up of 14 amino acids. CDR1 is MNHEY, CDR2 SMNVEV, per germline (reference sequence). This chain's CDR3 is CASSIDRSNQPQHF. The CDR3, as DNA: TGTGCCAGCAGTATTGACCGATCCAATCAGCCCCAGCATTTT.

The CDR3 protein is CASSLSLGLGETQYF. The CDR3 DNA reads TGTGCCAGCAGCTTGTCGTTGGGACTAGGAGAGACCCAGTACTTC. This chain connects TRBV5-4 to TRBJ2-5; TRBD2 agrees at 8 bases. CDR1 SGHNT and CDR2 YYREEE come from the germline V gene (reference sequence). This CDR3 spans 15 amino acids. The J segment lost 4 bases and the V segment lost 1 base, leaving 6 bases of the junction unmatched.

The chain combines TRBV14 with TRBJ2-5; D uncertain. CDR1 and CDR2 (germline): SGHDN, FVKESK. Trimming left V 3 bases short and J 7 bases short, with 18 bases between. The CDR3 length is 15 residues. The CDR3 here is CASSQGSLGIGTQYF. The CDR3 coding sequence is TGTGCCAGCAGCCAGGGGTCCCTAGGTATCGGGACCCAGTACTTC.

This clone was counted once. The chain combines TRBV6-5 with TRBJ1-1; no clear D gene. The CDR3 is 11 residues long. The germline gives CDR1 MNHEY, CDR2 SVGAGI. Trimming shortened V by 7 bases and J by 10 bases, and 13 bases separated the two germline ends. Here the CDR3 DNA reads TGTGCCAGCACTATGGGCGGTGTAGCTTTCTTT. Residues: CASTMGGVAFF.

This clone was recorded once. V and J are TRBV5-4 and TRBJ2-7, with D unresolved. The CDR3 consists of 14 residues. The germline V gene encodes CDR1 SGHNT and CDR2 YYREEE (reference sequence). The V end lost 0 bases, the J end lost 3 bases, and 10 bases lay between the germline ends. The CDR3 DNA follows: TGTGCCAGCAGCTTGGAACGGCCACACTACGAGCAGTACTTC. Translating gives CASSLERPHYEQYF.

The rearrangement joins TRBV19 to TRBJ1-2, with D possibly TRBD1 on 6 matching bases. In germline, CDR1 is LNHDA, CDR2 SQIVND (reference sequence). Trimming removed 6 bases at V and 4 bases at J, with 15 bases between. This CDR3 is 14 amino acids long. CDR3 region: CASRPTTGGYGYTF. As DNA, the CDR3 is TGTGCCAGTAGACCCACGACAGGAGGCTATGGCTACACCTTC.

V and J are TRBV29-1 and TRBJ2-1; D might be TRBD2 (5 bases). V lost 6 bases and J 10 bases, leaving 19 bases between the germline ends. Germline lookup yields CDR1 SQVTM and CDR2 ANQGSEA. The CDR3 loop spans 13 amino acids. The CDR3 DNA follows: TGCAGCGTCCACACTAGACTCGCGTCCGAGCAGTTCTTC. It codes for CSVHTRLASEQFF.

The rearrangement uses TRBV7-8 and TRBJ1-1; no definite D call. V lost 5 bases and J lost 5, with 12 bases in between. The CDR3 loop spans 13 amino acids. Germline V gene data show CDR1 as SGHVS and CDR2 as FQNEAQ. The CDR3 is CASSALLGTEAFF. As DNA, the CDR3 is TGTGCCAGCAGCGCATTGCTAGGTACTGAAGCTTTCTTT.

The CDR3 reads CATSSVDRGNWPQHF. The CDR3 coding sequence is TGTGCCACCAGCAGCGTGGACAGGGGGAATTGGCCCCAGCATTTT. The chain is built from TRBV15 and TRBJ1-5; 10 positions match TRBD1. V shed 3 bases and J 9 bases; nucleotides not matched to a gene: 8. Germline loops: CDR1 LNHNV, CDR2 YYDKDF (reference sequence). The length of the CDR3 is 15 residues. The full variable domain, completed using reference TRBV15 and TRBJ1-5, is DAMVIQNPRYQVTQFGKPVTLSCSQTLNHNVMYWYQQKSSQAPKLLFHYYDKDFNNEADTPDNFQSRRPNTSFCFLDIRSPGLGDTAMYLCATSSVDRGNWPQHFGDGTRLSIL.

CDR3 loop: CASSLRLAGDEQYF. CDR3 DNA sequence: TGCGCCAGCAGCTTGCGACTAGCGGGAGACGAGCAGTACTTC. V is TRBV5-1 and J is TRBJ2-7, with 12 bases fitting TRBD2. With 1 base clipped from V and 5 bases from J, the junction kept 1 base outside the gene matches. The CDR3 extends over 14 amino acids. CDR1 is SGHRS and CDR2 is YFSETQ in the germline V gene.

The gene calls are TRBV18 and TRBJ2-2; the D gene is possibly TRBD2 (6 bases). Between the trimmed V and J ends, which lost 3 bases and 0 bases, there was a span of 11 bases. The germline gives CDR1 KGHSH, CDR2 LQKENI. The CDR3 runs to 16 residues. The CDR3 sequence: CASSPFGGANTGELFF. The CDR3 coding sequence is TGTGCCAGCTCACCCTTTGGAGGGGCGAACACCGGGGAGCTGTTTTTT.

This sequence joins TRBV5-1 and TRBJ2-5, with D possibly matching TRBD2 (6 bases). The CDR3 is 14 amino acids. V was trimmed by 4 bases and J by 5 bases, leaving 15 bases between them. The germline CDR1 and CDR2 sequences are SGHRS and YFSETQ. DNA for the CDR3: TGCGCCAGCAGCCCCGTGGGCGCGGGGGAGACCCAGTACTTC. Its protein product is CASSPVGAGETQYF.

The chain is built from TRBV28 and TRBJ2-7; 9 bases match TRBD1. The junction had 14 bases not matched to a gene; V was cut back by 6 bases and J by 5 bases. Germline CDR1 MDHEN, CDR2 SYDVKM. This CDR3 spans 16 amino acids. The CDR3 coding sequence is TGTGCCAGCAGAGCGACCAACCCGGGACAGGGTCACGAGCAGTACTTC. Its protein product is CASRATNPGQGHEQYF.

V gene TRBV7-9 combines with J gene TRBJ1-3; TRBD1 matches at 9 bases. The CDR3 extends over 16 amino acids. V gave up 0 bases and J gave up 5 bases; unmatched junction bases: 5. From germline, CDR1 is SEHNR and CDR2 FQNEAQ (reference sequence). The CDR3 nucleotides read TGTGCCAGCAGCTTAGCGCCGGGACAGGGTCGAAACACCATATATTTT. Encoded protein: CASSLAPGQGRNTIYF.

J is TRBJ2-3 and V is TRBV12-5; TRBD2 matches 8 bases. CDR3 length equals 15 residues. Germline CDR1 and CDR2: LGHNT and FRNRAP. V trimming: 7 bases; J trimming: 4 bases; junction bases outside the gene matches: 10. CDR3: CASVPGGGRADTQYF. CDR3 DNA: TGTGCTAGTGTCCCCGGCGGGGGGCGCGCAGATACGCAGTATTTT.

The chain recombines TRBV6-6 with TRBJ2-2; 7 positions agree with TRBD2. The CDR3 sequence is 16 residues long. V trimming: 6 bases; J trimming: 0 bases; junction bases outside the gene matches: 7. The germline CDR1 and CDR2 sequences are MNHNY and SVGAGI (reference sequence). CDR3: CASSLGAGANTGELFF. The CDR3 DNA follows: TGTGCCAGCAGCCTAGGGGCGGGAGCGAACACCGGGGAGCTGTTTTTT.

This chain joins TRBV2 and TRBJ1-2; 7 bases fit TRBD1. The germline V gene has CDR1 SNHLY and CDR2 FYNNEI. CDR3 size: 13 residues. After removal of 7 bases from V and 5 bases from J, the junction contained 7 bases not matched to a gene. The DNA for the CDR3 is TGTGCCAGCATGGGGGACAGTCTGTATGGCTACACCTTC. Its protein is CASMGDSLYGYTF. Full variable domain (missing parts from reference TRBV2 and TRBJ1-2): EPEVTQTPSHQVTQMGQEVILRCVPISNHLYFYWYRQILGQKVEFLVSFYNNEISEKSEIFDDQFSVERPDGSNFTLKIRSTKLEDSAMYFCASMGDSLYGYTFGSGTRLTVV.

The rearrangement uses TRBV6-6 and TRBJ1-2; no reliable D call. V gave up 8 bases and J gave up 4 bases, with 8 bases separating them. The CDR3 runs to 11 residues. The V gene's germline CDR1 is MNHNY and CDR2 SVGAGI (reference sequence). Written as DNA, the CDR3 is TGTGCCAGCGGCACCTCCTATGGCTACACCTTC. Translating gives CASGTSYGYTF.

With respect to this clone: At the DNA level, this CDR3 is encoded by other sequences in the same sample as well. The gene calls are TRBV18 and TRBJ1-4, with no clear D. The CDR3 loop spans 14 amino acids. V lost 6 bases and J lost 4, with 12 bases in between. CDR1 and CDR2 from the germline V gene are KGHSH and LQKENI. The CDR3 sequence is CASSPIGVNEKLFF. For the CDR3, the DNA is TGTGCCAGCTCCCCAATCGGGGTTAATGAAAAACTGTTTTTT.

This chain uses TRBV11-2 with TRBJ2-7; D gene uncertain. The V end lost 1 base, the J end lost 8 bases, and 27 bases lay between the germline ends. CDR1 and CDR2 (germline): SGHAT, FQNNGV. The CDR3 has 18 amino acids. CDR3 nucleotides: TGTGCCAGCAGCTTAGCTCGGCCACGCGGCGAGAGAACTACGAAGCAGTACTTC. As protein: CASSLARPRGERTTKQYF.

This chain uses TRBV19 with TRBJ2-3; 10 bases fit TRBD2. Germline loops: CDR1 LNHDA, CDR2 SQIVND (reference sequence). The junction had 4 bases not matched to a gene; V was cut back by 1 base and J by 0 bases. The CDR3 length is 17 residues. CDR3 region: CASSIVLAGASTDTQYF. Written as DNA, the CDR3 is TGTGCCAGTAGTATAGTTCTAGCGGGGGCGAGCACAGATACGCAGTATTTT.

As DNA, the CDR3 is TGTGCCAGCAGTTCTTGGGGGGGGCGGGAGACCCAGTACTTC. This sequence encodes CASSSWGGRETQYF. V and J are TRBV27 and TRBJ2-5; TRBD2 might be the D (7 bases). V lost 4 bases and J lost 5, with 14 bases in between. The length of the CDR3 is 14 residues. In germline, CDR1 is MNHEY, CDR2 SMNVEV (reference sequence).